This entry lists 28 T cell receptor beta chains sequenced from one sample in a study of blood T cell repertoires in COVID-19. Profiling relied on immunoSEQ multiplex PCR, and the TCRdb table lists in-frame clones only, not all of them. The sample includes more than 15,000 clones, more than 85% seen only once; the top ten take around 7.7%. The sequenced material came from peripheral blood. The receptors stem from a woman aged 55-70 years with active COVID-19.

The chain links TRBV4-1 to TRBJ2-7, with TRBD1 matching over 12 bases. Germline assignment: CDR1 MGHRA and CDR2 YSYEKL. The V gene end was trimmed by 5 bases and the J gene end by 5 bases; junction bases not matched to a gene: 4. CDR3 length: 14 amino acids. The CDR3 sequence is CASSDRDRGHEQYF. CDR3 nucleotide sequence: TGCGCCAGCAGCGACCGGGACAGGGGGCACGAGCAGTACTTC.

V and J are TRBV3-1 (or the pseudogene TRBV3-2) and TRBJ2-5, with D possibly TRBD2 on 6 matching bases. V lost 4 bases and J 4 bases, leaving 10 bases between the germline ends. CDR1 is LGHDT and CDR2 is YNNKEL in the germline V gene (reference sequence). CDR3 length equals 13 residues. The CDR3 spells CASSPQAGETQYF. CDR3 in DNA: TGTGCCAGCAGCCCCCAAGCGGGAGAGACCCAGTACTTC.

The V gene is TRBV19, the J gene TRBJ2-7, with TRBD1 identical over 7 bases. CDR1 and CDR2 from the germline V gene are LNHDA and SQIVND (reference sequence). The junction had 8 bases not matched to a gene; V was cut back by 5 bases and J by 4 bases. CDR3 length equals 14 residues. The CDR3 spells CASSSPGQSYEQYF. As DNA, the CDR3 is TGTGCCAGTAGTTCTCCGGGACAGAGTTACGAGCAGTACTTC.

The chain carries TRBV7-7 and TRBJ2-5; 10 bases map to TRBD2. J lost 1 base, V lost 5 bases, and 7 bases had no gene match. CDR1 is SSHAT, CDR2 FNYEAQ, per germline (reference sequence). This CDR3 comprises 16 residues. CDR3 nucleotides: TGTGCCAGCAGCCCGGGACTAGCGAAGTCCCAAGAGACCCAGTACTTC. It codes for CASSPGLAKSQETQYF. The variable domain in full, completed from reference TRBV7-7 and TRBJ2-5, reads GAGVSQSPRYKVTKRGQDVTLRCDPISSHATLYWYQQALGQGPEFLTYFNYEAQPDKSGLPSDRFSAERPEGSISTLTIQRTEQRDSAMYRCASSPGLAKSQETQYFGPGTRLLVL.

The chain joins TRBV3-1 (or the pseudogene TRBV3-2) to TRBJ1-3; D gene unclear. The CDR3 spans 16 residues. Trimming left V 1 base short and J 0 bases short, with 10 bases between. Germline lookup yields CDR1 LGHDT and CDR2 YNNKEL (reference sequence). The CDR3 sequence is CASSQGLPSSGNTIYF. As DNA, the CDR3 is TGTGCCAGCAGCCAAGGCCTACCGAGCTCTGGAAACACCATATATTTT.

V gene TRBV9 combines with J gene TRBJ1-1; TRBD1 matches 9 bases. Trimming removed 4 bases from V and 4 bases from J; junction bases left unmatched: 8. CDR1 is SGDLS and CDR2 is YYNGEE in the germline V gene. The CDR3 consists of 15 residues. In DNA form, the CDR3 reads TGTGCCAGCAGCCCCCGTCAGACAGGGGGCACTGAAGCTTTCTTT. Translation: CASSPRQTGGTEAFF.

The rearrangement joins TRBV7-3 to TRBJ1-6; possibly TRBD1 for D (6 bases). The CDR3 is 12 residues long. Germline V gene sequence: CDR1 SGHTA, CDR2 FQGTGA. Trimming stripped 5 bases from V and 13 bases from J, with 12 bases between. The CDR3 spells CASSLGGGPLHF. In nucleotides, the CDR3 is TGTGCCAGCAGCCTAGGGGGTGGCCCCCTCCACTTT.

This clone is a singleton in its sample. The chain couples TRBV3-1 (or the pseudogene TRBV3-2) to TRBJ2-1, with 8 bases aligning to TRBD2. The CDR3 loop spans 15 amino acids. From germline, CDR1 is LGHDT and CDR2 YNNKEL (reference sequence). Trimming cost V 6 bases and J 5 bases; bases outside gene matches: 9. CDR3 bases: TGTGCCAGCAGTCGCGCGGGGGGAAGCCACAATGAGCAGTTCTTC. Its protein product is CASSRAGGSHNEQFF.

On this clone: This CDR3 is also generated by other DNA sequences in the sample. V usage is TRBV7-9 and J usage is TRBJ2-1; 10 positions agree with TRBD2. Germline V CDR1 and CDR2: SEHNR, FQNEAQ (reference sequence). The CDR3 is 14 residues long. Unmatched junction bases numbered 5, after V lost 1 base and J lost 11 bases. The CDR3 nucleotides read TGTGCCAGCAGCTTAGGCCTAGCGGGGGTCAAGCAGTTCTTC. Its protein is CASSLGLAGVKQFF.

The V call is TRBV19, the J call TRBJ2-1; maybe TRBD1 (6 bases). Germline CDR1 reads LNHDA; CDR2 reads SQIVND (reference sequence). CDR3 length: 16 amino acids. The ends were cut back, 9 bases at V and 3 bases at J, with 21 bases in the middle. The CDR3 DNA reads TGTGCCAGCCGTAAAGTTGGGGGCTTGGGCTACAATGAGCAGTTCTTC. It encodes CASRKVGGLGYNEQFF.

V gene TRBV5-4 combines with J gene TRBJ1-1; D perhaps matches TRBD1 (5 bases). The germline V gene encodes CDR1 SGHNT and CDR2 YYREEE (reference sequence). Between the trimmed V and J ends, which lost 4 bases and 4 bases, there was a span of 17 bases. The CDR3 length is 15 residues. CDR3 nucleotides: TGTGCCAGCAGCGGGCAGCGTGGCGGGGGCACTGAAGCTTTCTTT. Protein: CASSGQRGGGTEAFF.

The chain combines TRBV3-1 (or the pseudogene TRBV3-2) with TRBJ2-5, with 10 bases that match TRBD1. J lost 4 bases, V lost 1 base, and 9 bases had no gene match. The CDR3 is 17 amino acids. The germline V gene encodes CDR1 LGHDT and CDR2 YNNKEL (reference sequence). In DNA, the CDR3 is TGTGCCAGCAGCCAAGCGGGGACAGGGGCCCGGGGAGAGACCCAGTACTTC. Translated, it gives CASSQAGTGARGETQYF.

The V call is TRBV15, the J call TRBJ2-2, with D possibly TRBD2 on 7 matching bases. Trimming stripped 9 bases from V and 1 base from J, with 21 bases between. The CDR3 loop spans 17 amino acids. CDR1 LNHNV and CDR2 YYDKDF come from the germline V gene (reference sequence). In DNA, the CDR3 is TGTGCCACAGAGAGCCTGAGGGGGGGCCAGAACACCGGGGAGCTGTTTTTT. Its protein is CATESLRGGQNTGELFF. Using reference TRBV15 and TRBJ2-2 for the parts outside the CDR3, the full variable domain is DAMVIQNPRYQVTQFGKPVTLSCSQTLNHNVMYWYQQKSSQAPKLLFHYYDKDFNNEADTPDNFQSRRPNTSFCFLDIRSPGLGDTAMYLCATESLRGGQNTGELFFGEGSRLTVL.

The chain carries TRBV29-1 and TRBJ1-4; the D gene is possibly TRBD1 (6 bases). V was cut by 6 bases and J by 5 bases, with 10 bases left in between. The CDR3 is 12 residues long. CDR1 and CDR2 from the germline V gene are SQVTM and ANQGSEA. CDR3: CSVSGQNEKLFF. The CDR3 DNA follows: TGCAGCGTAAGTGGACAGAATGAAAAACTGTTTTTT. The complete variable domain, with remaining parts taken from reference TRBV29-1 and TRBJ1-4, reads SAVISQKPSRDICQRGTSLTIQCQVDSQVTMMFWYRQQPGQSLTLIATANQGSEATYESGFVIDKFPISRPNLTFSTLTVSNMSPEDSSIYLCSVSGQNEKLFFGSGTQLSVL.

V gene TRBV7-9 combines with J gene TRBJ2-6; a weak D match, TRBD1 (6 bases). Germline V gene data show CDR1 as SEHNR and CDR2 as FQNEAQ (reference sequence). V was pared by 5 bases and J by 0 bases, with 14 bases between. The CDR3 covers 17 residues. DNA of the CDR3: TGTGCCAGCAGCCTCCGGGACACAAGCTCTGGGGCCAACGTCCTGACTTTC. Its protein product is CASSLRDTSSGANVLTF.

V and J are TRBV7-3 and TRBJ1-1; D is possibly TRBD1 (6 bases). The germline gives CDR1 SGHTA, CDR2 FQGTGA. Trimming shortened V by 4 bases and J by 0 bases, and 6 bases separated the two germline ends. The CDR3 extends over 13 amino acids. The CDR3 here is CASSWTVNTEAFF. CDR3 coding DNA: TGTGCCAGCAGCTGGACAGTGAACACTGAAGCTTTCTTT.

The rearrangement links TRBV5-1 to TRBJ2-7, with TRBD1 matching over 8 bases. This CDR3 contains 14 residues. V lost 6 bases and J lost 5; bases outside the gene matches: 10. CDR1 and CDR2 (germline): SGHRS, YFSETQ. The CDR3 reads CASTIQGAVNEQYF. For the CDR3, the DNA is TGCGCCAGCACCATCCAGGGGGCAGTAAACGAGCAGTACTTC.

The gene calls are TRBV18 and TRBJ1-1; 8 positions match TRBD1. The CDR3 loop spans 13 amino acids. CDR1 and CDR2 (germline): KGHSH, LQKENI. V shed 5 bases and J 6 bases; nucleotides not matched to a gene: 5. DNA for the CDR3: TGTGCCAGCTCAAACACAGGGGGGGCTGAAGCTTTCTTT. Residues: CASSNTGGAEAFF. Full variable domain (rest looked up from reference TRBV18 and TRBJ1-1): NAGVMQNPRHLVRRRGQEARLRCSPMKGHSHVYWYRQLPEEGLKFMVYLQKENIIDESGMPKERFSAEFPKEGPSILRIQQVVRGDSAAYFCASSNTGGAEAFFGQGTRLTVV.

CDR3 in DNA: TGCAGCGTTGAACAGGGGACTGAAAAACTGTTTTTT. Translation gives CSVEQGTEKLFF. The chain links TRBV29-1 to TRBJ1-4, with D perhaps matching TRBD1 (6 bases). This CDR3 region has 12 residues. Germline V CDR1 and CDR2: SQVTM, ANQGSEA. The V and J ends lost 2 bases and 7 bases respectively, with 8 bases between them.

The chain joins TRBV7-2 to TRBJ1-2, with D uncertain. Trimming stripped 4 bases from V and 0 bases from J, with 12 bases between. The CDR3 runs to 15 residues. Germline lookup yields CDR1 SGHTA and CDR2 FQGNSA. In nucleotides, the CDR3 is TGTGCCAGCAGCTCCCCGAGGAGAGCTAACTATGGCTACACCTTC. Encoded protein: CASSSPRRANYGYTF.

The CDR3 here is CASRRGQGPIDQETQYF. The CDR3, as DNA: TGTGCCAGCAGGAGGGGACAGGGGCCAATAGACCAAGAGACCCAGTACTTC. The rearrangement joins TRBV2 to TRBJ2-5, with 10 bases fitting TRBD1. The junction had 10 bases not matched to a gene; V was cut back by 6 bases and J by 0 bases. The CDR3 is 17 amino acids. The germline gives CDR1 SNHLY, CDR2 FYNNEI.

This chain joins TRBV6-6 and TRBJ2-7; a possible D gene is TRBD1 (6 bases). Trimming stripped 2 bases from V and 7 bases from J, with 21 bases between. The CDR3 spans 16 residues. CDR1 and CDR2 from the germline V gene are MNHNY and SVGAGI (reference sequence). CDR3: CASSYGLSGVRLEQYF. DNA for the CDR3: TGTGCCAGCAGTTACGGACTTTCAGGGGTCCGCTTAGAGCAGTACTTC.

The table lists this clone with a few counts. The V and J genes are TRBV5-6 and TRBJ1-3; 8 positions match TRBD1. The trim removed 4 bases at V and 0 bases at J, leaving 9 bases unmatched. This CDR3 is built from 17 residues. Germline V lookup: CDR1 SGHDT, CDR2 YYEEEE. CDR3 loop: CASSRKTGVSSGNTIYF. CDR3 DNA: TGTGCCAGCAGCCGGAAGACAGGGGTCAGCTCTGGAAACACCATATATTTT.

The chain has TRBV3-1 (or the pseudogene TRBV3-2) and TRBJ2-5; D remains unclear. V was clipped by 5 bases and J by 5 bases, with 6 bases between them. There are 11 residues in the CDR3. CDR1 and CDR2 from the germline V gene are LGHDT and YNNKEL (reference sequence). The CDR3 DNA reads as TGTGCCAGCAGCGATCAGGAGACCCAGTACTTC. This codes for CASSDQETQYF.

The chain recombines TRBV19 with TRBJ2-1; TRBD1 agrees at 10 bases. Per germline, CDR1 LNHDA and CDR2 SQIVND (reference sequence). V shed 7 bases, J shed 2 bases, and the junction held 5 bases outside the gene matches. This CDR3 contains 15 residues. The chain's CDR3 is CASTPTGGPYNEQFF. CDR3 DNA: TGTGCCAGTACCCCGACAGGGGGCCCCTACAATGAGCAGTTCTTC.

The chain recombines TRBV12-5 with TRBJ2-4, with 9 bases matching TRBD1. The CDR3 is 15 amino acids. V was clipped by 0 bases and J by 7 bases; unmatched bases: 4. Germline CDR1 reads LGHNT; CDR2 reads FRNRAP. CDR3 amino acids: CASGLVLGQGNIQYF. DNA for the CDR3: TGTGCTAGTGGTTTGGTACTGGGACAGGGCAACATTCAGTACTTC.

The genes are TRBV29-1 and TRBJ2-1; 8 positions match TRBD2. The CDR3 runs 16 residues. Losses at the gene ends were 4 bases for V and 10 bases for J; bases not matched to a gene: 18. Germline lookup yields CDR1 SQVTM and CDR2 ANQGSEA. CDR3 coding DNA: TGCAGCGTTGTCCCTGGAGGCGGGGGGACCGCCTCCGAGCAGTTCTTC. Its translation: CSVVPGGGGTASEQFF.

This clone turned up a few times. The gene calls are TRBV18 and TRBJ2-4; D remains ambiguous. V was trimmed by 3 bases and J by 0 bases, leaving 6 bases between them. The CDR3 sequence is 14 residues long. Germline CDR1 is KGHSH and CDR2 is LQKENI. The CDR3 nucleotides are TGTGCCAGCTCACCTAGTACAGCCAAAAACATTCAGTACTTC. It is translated as CASSPSTAKNIQYF.